These T cell receptor beta chains were read from a single sample in a study of cytomegalovirus exposure and HLA in healthy donors. Method: immunoSEQ multiplex PCR; TCRdb's copy keeps in-frame clones and lacks some. The sample yields about 270,000 clones, about 75% seen once. Material: PBMCs. These receptors were obtained from a female donor in good health and CMV-seronegative. The CDR3 runs from the conserved cysteine through the conserved F or W.

v_gene,CDR3aa
TRBV7-9,CASSLGTSGSPSYEQYF
TRBV29-1,CSVKRPGREKRNEQFF
TRBV5-1,CASSLSTGVYNEQFF
TRBV7-8,CASSLEYEQFF
TRBV27,CATGRIQVAGDTGELFF
TRBV5-4,CALIEPGHYGYTF
TRBV27,CASSLFGLAGTDTQYF
TRBV25-1,CASSERSGGRETQYF
TRBV7-6,CASSLALTDTQYF
TRBV5-4,CASSLGLAGAYNEQFF
TRBV21-1,CASSSRRGVGVKNIQYF
TRBV2,CASSEWPPGGASPLHF
TRBV19,CASSNRAVLRTNYGYTF
TRBV4-1,CASSQDYPSGASYEQYF
TRBV11-2,CASSRNRQASGVDTQYF
TRBV5-8,CASSLDQTGTRGEKLFF
TRBV5-1,CASSPGQGYGYTF
TRBV5-4,CASSTQGLYTGELFF
TRBV5-6,CASSWETGGHEQYF